The sequence of this TCR beta chain was determined in a study of identical twins. Study results and caveats: While abundant cord blood beta clonotypes carried fewer insertions, memory repertoires showed no such pattern. For out-of-frame alpha sequences shared by twins, low generation probability was in excess.

There were only healthy Caucasians among the donors. TCRdb redid the calling of the 5' RACE reads with MiXCR, one entry per CDR3 protein. The data hold around 1.7 million distinct CDR3 sequences, with less than 35% observed a single time. V lost 4 bases, J lost 2 bases, and 8 bases stayed unmatched. Germline-derived CDR1 and CDR2 are LGHNA and YNFKEQ. This CDR3 is built from 16 residues. On this clonotype: Its specificity is unknown.

Material for sequencing was cord blood. The clonotype originates from a newborn girl in good health. The chain has TRBV4-2 and TRBJ2-5, with 9 bases identical to TRBD2. CDR3 DNA: TGTGCCAGCAGCCCAGCGGGGGGCCCGGGGCAAGAGACCCAGTACTTC. Protein product: CASSPAGGPGQETQYF.